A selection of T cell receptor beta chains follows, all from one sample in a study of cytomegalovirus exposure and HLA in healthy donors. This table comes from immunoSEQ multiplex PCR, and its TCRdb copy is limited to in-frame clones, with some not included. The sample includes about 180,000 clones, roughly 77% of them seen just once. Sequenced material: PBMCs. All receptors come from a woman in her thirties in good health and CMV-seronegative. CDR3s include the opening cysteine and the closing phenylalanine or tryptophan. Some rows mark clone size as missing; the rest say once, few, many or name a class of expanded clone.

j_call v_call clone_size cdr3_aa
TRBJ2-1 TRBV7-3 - CASSQGDEQFF
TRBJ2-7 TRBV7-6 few CASSIAGGSYEQYF
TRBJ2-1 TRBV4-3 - CASSQDYRGEQFF
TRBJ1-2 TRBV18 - CASSPPEGLYGYTF
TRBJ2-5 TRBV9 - CASSVAGGQGRETQYF
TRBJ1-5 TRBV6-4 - CASRADRGRRGSQPQHF
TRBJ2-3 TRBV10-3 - CAINPGGRTDTQYF
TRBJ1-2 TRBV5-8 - CASSFSGLRDGYTF
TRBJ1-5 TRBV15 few CATSKDSYNQPQHF
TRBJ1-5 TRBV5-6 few CASSTRGSGNQPQHF
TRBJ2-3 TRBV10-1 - CASGVSGGPTDTQYF
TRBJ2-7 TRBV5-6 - CASISQAQKSYEQYF
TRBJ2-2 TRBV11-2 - CASCRTGTGELFF
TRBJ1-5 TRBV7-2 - CASSLGGQVAQPQHF
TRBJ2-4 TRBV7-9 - CASSSPGTGEKNIQYF
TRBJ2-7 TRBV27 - CASSLGQTYEQYF
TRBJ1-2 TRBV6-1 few CASIRQGGGYGYTF
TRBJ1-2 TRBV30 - CAWRFLERANYGYTF